The following is a TCR beta chain sequence with its context. This clonotype came up many times. The target of this receptor is not known. One base away there is no much larger clone; base qualities are not given. These data belong to a study of T cell repertoires in cytomegalovirus infection (dated by TCRdb to between 2018 and 2020). Background for the entire study: The HLA type of each donor mattered for the analysis, because public TCR beta signatures pointed to carriage of CMV infection along with the matching HLA type. Here is what the overall study found, with its caveats: Carriers of CMV infection plus the relevant HLA type were discriminated by the cumulative frequency of public TCR beta family members in the study cohort and in an independent approximately 360-donor cohort. The ex vivo response was dominated by HLA-C-restricted CMV-specific TCR beta clonotypes, which also provided the single most frequent clonotype in two of eight donors.

Instrument used: Illumina HiSeq 1500. Using fastp at Q25 and MiXCR, TCRdb reprocessed the public reads and kept productive beta chains. Rows merge per CDR3 protein into single entries with the most common DNA and genes. For this sample the table gives around 450,000 distinct CDR3 sequences, of which around 11% were detected only once. The ten most abundant clones make up roughly a tenth of the sample. The CDR3 goes from the cysteine to the phenylalanine over 13 residues. Only CDR3 DNA is held: 39 bases, read in frame from base 1. Clipping removes 6 bases from V and 4 bases from J, with 4 as the unmatched junction base count.

This receptor was taken from a human donor in good health (CMV status not recorded). Some clones in this sample may be carry-over from other donors' samples. This receptor chain uses TRBV12-3 or TRBV12-4 and TRBJ1-2; TRBD1 agrees with 8 junctional bases. Material for sequencing was PBMCs. The CDR3 here reads CASSWGTGYGYTF. Here is the DNA: TGTGCCAGCAGCTGGGGGACAGGCTATGGCTACACCTTC.